Listed below are T cell receptor beta chains from one sample, sequenced in a study of cytomegalovirus exposure and HLA in healthy donors. TCRdb's copy holds only in-frame clones and misses some; the assay was immunoSEQ multiplex PCR. The sample lists about 120,000 clones; about four fifths were seen once. Sequencing was carried out using PBMCs. The origin of the receptors is a woman aged 18 to 35 in good health and CMV-seropositive. CDR3s include the opening cysteine and the closing phenylalanine or tryptophan. A D gene is named only where the DNA matches it firmly. Clone size is given for some rows only: seen once, a few or many times, or a class if the clone is expanded.

TRBJ1-4 | TRBV30 | TRBD1 | - | CAWQSGTGDEKLFF | TGTGCCTGGCAGTCCGGGACAGGGGATGAAAAACTGTTTTTT
TRBJ1-1 | TRBV6-6 | - | - | CASSPPGNTEAFF | TGTGCCAGCAGTCCTCCGGGGAACACTGAAGCTTTCTTT
TRBJ2-1 | TRBV7-3 | - | - | CASSLRGDFYNERFF | TGTGCCAGCAGCTTAAGGGGCGACTTTTACAATGAGCGGTTCTTC
TRBJ2-1 | TRBV4-2 | TRBD2 | - | CASSPEASGYNEQFF | TGTGCCAGCAGCCCCGAAGCTAGCGGCTACAATGAGCAGTTCTTC
TRBJ1-1 | TRBV7-9 | - | - | CASSLEQNTEAFF | TGTGCCAGCAGCTTAGAACAGAACACTGAAGCTTTCTTT
TRBJ2-1 | TRBV5-1 | TRBD2 | - | CASSLWVSGSNEQFF | TGCGCCAGCAGCCTTTGGGTTAGCGGGAGCAATGAGCAGTTCTTC
TRBJ2-7 | TRBV28 | TRBD1 | - | CASSTGQVYEQYF | TGTGCCAGCAGTACCGGACAGGTCTACGAGCAGTACTTC
TRBJ1-5 | TRBV7-9 | - | - | CASSLFDQPQHF | TGTGCCAGCAGCTTGTTCGATCAGCCCCAGCATTTT
TRBJ2-1 | TRBV5-1 | TRBD2 | - | CASSLAWTSGEQFF | TGCGCCAGCAGCTTGGCCTGGACTAGCGGTGAGCAGTTCTTC
TRBJ2-7 | TRBV25-1 | TRBD2 | - | CASSEPGGGGSYEQYF | TGTGCCAGCAGTGAACCCGGGGGGGGCGGGTCCTACGAGCAGTACTTC
TRBJ2-2 | TRBV7-3 | - | - | CASRRDSGELFF | TGTGCCAGCAGAAGAGACTCCGGGGAGCTGTTTTTT
TRBJ2-5 | TRBV5-1 | TRBD2 | - | CATRGVLAGETQYF | TGCGCCACCCGAGGCGTACTAGCGGGCGAGACCCAGTACTTC
TRBJ2-7 | TRBV29-1 | - | - | CSVEADSSYEQYF | TGCAGCGTTGAGGCGGACAGCTCCTACGAGCAGTACTTC
TRBJ2-7 | TRBV7-3 | TRBD1 | - | CASSLRGTGGDSSYEQYF | TGTGCCAGCAGCTTAAGAGGGACAGGGGGCGATAGCTCCTACGAGCAGTACTTC
TRBJ2-5 | TRBV9 | - | - | CASSTSGTPQETQYF | TGTGCCAGCAGCACGAGCGGGACACCCCAAGAGACCCAGTACTTC
TRBJ2-1 | TRBV28 | - | - | CASSLSGVVEQFF | TGTGCCAGCAGTTTATCAGGGGTAGTTGAGCAGTTCTTC
TRBJ1-2 | TRBV2 | - | - | CATGEEGVDYGYTF | TGTGCCACCGGGGAGGAGGGAGTAGACTATGGCTACACCTTC
TRBJ1-5 | TRBV27 | TRBD1 | - | CASSYRGEQPQHF | TGTGCCAGCAGTTACAGGGGTGAGCAGCCCCAGCATTTT
TRBJ2-5 | TRBV7-8 | - | - | CASSLYQYQETQYF | TGTGCCAGCAGCTTATACCAGTACCAAGAGACCCAGTACTTC
TRBJ1-5 | TRBV5-1 | - | - | CASSLDSGSQPQHF | TGCGCCAGCAGCTTGGATTCAGGGTCACAGCCCCAGCATTTT
TRBJ2-7 | TRBV5-1 | - | - | CASSLEAAYYEQYF | TGCGCCAGCAGCTTGGAGGCGGCCTACTACGAGCAGTACTTC
TRBJ1-5 | TRBV23-1 | TRBD1 | - | CASSRPAGGSRQPQHF | TGCGCCAGCAGTCGCCCGGCAGGGGGCAGCAGGCAGCCCCAGCATTTT
TRBJ1-4 | TRBV5-4 | - | - | CASSLHGGASPLFF | TGTGCCAGCAGCTTGCACGGGGGAGCGTCCCCACTGTTTTTT
TRBJ1-1 | TRBV11-2 | - | - | CASSLEGGGFIEAFF | TGTGCCAGCAGCTTAGAAGGGGGAGGGTTTATTGAAGCTTTCTTT
TRBJ2-3 | TRBV6-1 | - | once | CAMRYTDTQYF | TGTGCCATGCGATACACAGATACGCAGTATTTT
TRBJ1-6 | TRBV27 | - | - | CASSLVSPVNFNSPLHF | TGTGCCAGCAGTTTAGTGTCACCAGTGAATTTTAATTCACCCCTCCACTTT
TRBJ2-7 | TRBV19 | TRBD1 | - | CASSIPGQTYEQYF | TGTGCCAGTAGTATTCCGGGACAGACCTACGAGCAGTACTTC
TRBJ2-1 | TRBV5-4 | TRBD2 | - | CASRSAGDIYNEQFF | TGTGCCAGCAGATCAGCGGGAGATATTTACAATGAGCAGTTCTTC
TRBJ2-7 | TRBV21-1 | - | - | CASSDTSGRDSYEQYF | TGTGCCAGCAGCGATACTAGCGGGAGGGATTCCTACGAGCAGTACTTC
TRBJ1-1 | TRBV15 | - | - | CATSRVNSYEAFF | TGTGCCACCAGCAGAGTCAACAGCTATGAAGCTTTCTTT
TRBJ1-1 | TRBV28 | - | - | CATTVDREVTEAFF | TGTGCCACAACTGTGGACAGAGAGGTCACTGAAGCTTTCTTT
TRBJ2-7 | TRBV11-2 | TRBD2 | - | CANSFLAGVTYEQYF | TGTGCCAACAGCTTTCTGGCGGGAGTCACCTACGAGCAGTACTTC
TRBJ2-5 | TRBV2 | TRBD2 | - | CAGRTSGETQYF | TGTGCCGGCAGGACTAGCGGCGAGACCCAGTACTTC
TRBJ1-1 | TRBV4-1 | - | few | CASSQDTYRANTEAFF | TGCGCCAGCAGCCAAGATACGTACAGGGCAAACACTGAAGCTTTCTTT
TRBJ1-3 | TRBV2 | TRBD1 | - | CASRHVRDSSSGNTIYF | TGTGCCAGCAGACACGTACGGGACAGTTCCTCTGGAAACACCATATATTTT
TRBJ1-5 | TRBV4-1 | - | few | CASSQVDMGFRGNQPQHF | TGCGCCAGCAGCCAAGTGGACATGGGATTTAGGGGCAATCAGCCCCAGCATTTT
TRBJ2-5 | TRBV11-3 | TRBD1 | - | CASRSRQGQETQYF | TGTGCCAGCAGGTCTCGACAGGGACAAGAGACCCAGTACTTC
TRBJ2-5 | TRBV27 | - | once | CASSPRGETQYF | TGTGCCAGCAGTCCCCGGGGAGAGACCCAGTACTTC
TRBJ2-7 | TRBV27 | TRBD2 | - | CASSRLAGSYEQYF | TGTGCCAGCAGTCGACTAGCGGGATCCTACGAGCAGTACTTC
TRBJ1-5 | TRBV27 | TRBD1 | - | CASAGQGNQPQHF | TGTGCCTCAGCGGGACAGGGCAATCAGCCCCAGCATTTT
TRBJ1-4 | TRBV19 | TRBD1 | once | CASSISGTGNNEKLFF | TGTGCCAGTAGTATTAGCGGGACAGGGAATAATGAAAAACTGTTTTTT
TRBJ1-2 | TRBV14 | - | once | CASSGDINYGYTF | TGTGCCAGCAGCGGGGACATTAACTATGGCTACACCTTC
TRBJ1-1 | TRBV5-1 | TRBD1 | - | CASSGDRGNTEAFF | TGCGCCAGCAGCGGGGACAGGGGCAACACTGAAGCTTTCTTT
TRBJ1-5 | TRBV6-5 | TRBD1 | - | CASSTGGYDNQPQHF | TGTGCCAGCAGTACAGGGGGCTATGACAATCAGCCCCAGCATTTT
TRBJ2-7 | TRBV6-8 | - | few | CASSYLLRESSYEQYF | TGTGCCAGCAGTTACCTCCTGAGGGAGAGCTCCTACGAGCAGTACTTC
TRBJ2-7 | TRBV5-1 | - | - | CASSLERGGRPVNEQYF | TGCGCCAGCAGCTTGGAACGCGGCGGGCGACCGGTCAACGAGCAGTACTTC
TRBJ2-4 | TRBV9 | TRBD2 | few | CASTVGAGDNIQYF | TGTGCCAGCACTGTGGGAGCGGGAGATAACATTCAGTACTTC
TRBJ2-3 | TRBV28 | TRBD2 | - | CASSSPLAGYTDTQYF | TGTGCCAGCAGTTCGCCCTTAGCGGGGTACACAGATACGCAGTATTTT
TRBJ1-1 | TRBV2 | TRBD1 | - | CAAPGGGRVLNTEAFF | TGTGCCGCCCCAGGGGGCGGGAGGGTTCTTAACACTGAAGCTTTCTTT
TRBJ1-2 | TRBV15 | - | - | CATSRGGVNYGYTF | TGTGCCACCAGCAGGGGCGGGGTTAACTATGGCTACACCTTC
TRBJ2-2 | TRBV2 | TRBD2 | - | CALVGLDPMGGLFF | TGTGCCTTAGTAGGACTAGACCCTATGGGTGGGCTGTTTTTT
TRBJ1-1 | TRBV13 | TRBD1 | - | CASSWDRGADTEAFF | TGTGCCAGCAGCTGGGACAGGGGAGCAGACACTGAAGCTTTCTTT
TRBJ2-5 | TRBV7-8 | - | - | CASSLRQRGETQYF | TGTGCCAGCAGTTTACGTCAACGGGGGGAGACCCAGTACTTC
TRBJ1-2 | TRBV19 | TRBD1 | - | CASSIGQGAVNYGYTF | TGTGCCAGTAGTATTGGGCAGGGGGCTGTCAACTATGGCTACACCTTC
TRBJ2-7 | TRBV9 | TRBD2 | - | CASSAGLAEGSYEQYF | TGTGCCAGCAGCGCGGGACTAGCGGAGGGGTCCTACGAGCAGTACTTC
TRBJ2-7 | TRBV5-1 | TRBD1 | - | CASSLESGQGSYEQYF | TGCGCCAGCAGCTTGGAATCGGGACAGGGCTCCTACGAGCAGTACTTC
TRBJ1-2 | TRBV6-5 | TRBD1 | few | CASSWSGGSYGYTF | TGTGCCAGCAGTTGGTCAGGGGGTTCCTATGGCTACACCTTC
TRBJ2-7 | TRBV7-2 | - | - | CASSITGISYEQYF | TGTGCCAGCAGCATCACCGGGATCTCCTACGAGCAGTACTTC
TRBJ1-1 | TRBV7-9 | - | - | CAGNSGETEAFF | TGTGCCGGCAACTCAGGGGAAACTGAAGCTTTCTTT